This T cell receptor beta chain was observed in a study of cytomegalovirus exposure and HLA in healthy donors. Regarding the study as a whole: V- and J-gene trimming of TCR beta was linked (in a later analysis) to a missense DCLRE1C variant.

The PCR was carried out with 60 Vbeta primers and 13 Jbeta primers. Measured with immunoSEQ multiplex PCR; TCRdb has only the in-frame clones, and not every one. The table records 100,000 to 150,000 clones, 75% to 85% of them present only once. Losses at the gene ends were 4 bases for V and 5 bases for J; bases not matched to a gene: 10. The CDR3 totals 15 residues. Germline-derived CDR1 and CDR2 are MGHRA and YSYEKL. Notes on this clone: The antigen is not known.

The chain couples TRBV4-1 to TRBJ1-1; 7 nucleotides line up with TRBD1. The clonotype originates from a man over 45 in good health and CMV-seronegative. Sequenced: PBMCs. CDR3 residues: CASSPEKGAPTEAFF. The CDR3, as DNA: TGCGCCAGCAGCCCAGAGAAGGGGGCTCCAACTGAAGCTTTCTTT.